This T cell receptor (beta chain) was documented in a study of cytomegalovirus exposure and HLA in healthy donors. Researchers ran the PCR with 60 Vbeta and 13 Jbeta primers. Generated by immunoSEQ multiplex PCR, the TCRdb table keeps only in-frame clones and is missing some. Of approximately 190,000 clones in the sample, roughly 77% were seen once. Donors consisted of healthy bone marrow donors. CDR3 length equals 14 residues. Germline CDR1 MDHEN, CDR2 SYDVKM. V trimming: 7 bases; J trimming: 5 bases; junction bases outside the gene matches: 5. The chain uses TRBV28 and TRBJ1-6, with 7 positions matching TRBD1. The source is a middle-aged man in good health and CMV-seropositive. The sequencing sample was made of PBMCs. The CDR3 coding sequence is TGTGCCAGCAAAAGGGGGCAAGATAATTCACCCCTCCACTTT. Translation: CASKRGQDNSPLHF. The whole variable domain, filled in from reference TRBV28 and TRBJ1-6, reads DVKVTQSSRYLVKRTGEKVFLECVQDMDHENMFWYRQDPGLGLRLIYFSYDVKMKEKGDIPEGYSVSREKKERFSLILESASTNQTSMYLCASKRGQDNSPLHFGNGTRLTVT.